The text below deals with one T cell receptor (beta chain). The antigen is unknown. This entry is derived from a study of T cell clonotyping in hematopoietic cell transplantation. Study as a whole: Cytoreduction preceded collection of pretransplant recipient samples.

Study-level results: Pathologically expanded recipient clonotypes increased progressively from day 30 to day 180 as diversity fell. Few recipient clonotypes overlapped donors; over 97% were de novo at given depth. CD4 and CD8 repertoire contributions could not be separated without sorting.

The sample's time point: recipient sample about 28 days before transplant, after cytoreduction. Here immunoSEQ multiplex PCR was the method, and the copy in TCRdb shows in-frame clones only, minus some. This table has about 19,000 clones, about 72% appearing once. Sequencing used peripheral blood mononuclear cells, obtained before stem cell transplant. This receptor was identified in a man between 60 and 75 years old with acute myeloid leukemia. Some clones in this sample may be carry-over from other donors' samples.

DNA of the CDR3: TGTGCCAGCAGTACCGGGACAGGGCCCTACGAGCAGTACTTC. Its protein is CASSTGTGPYEQYF. The genes are TRBV5-6 and TRBJ2-7, with 9 bases matching TRBD1. This CDR3 has 14 amino acids. V shed 5 bases and J 2 bases; nucleotides not matched to a gene: 5. Germline V gives CDR1 SGHDT, CDR2 YYEEEE.